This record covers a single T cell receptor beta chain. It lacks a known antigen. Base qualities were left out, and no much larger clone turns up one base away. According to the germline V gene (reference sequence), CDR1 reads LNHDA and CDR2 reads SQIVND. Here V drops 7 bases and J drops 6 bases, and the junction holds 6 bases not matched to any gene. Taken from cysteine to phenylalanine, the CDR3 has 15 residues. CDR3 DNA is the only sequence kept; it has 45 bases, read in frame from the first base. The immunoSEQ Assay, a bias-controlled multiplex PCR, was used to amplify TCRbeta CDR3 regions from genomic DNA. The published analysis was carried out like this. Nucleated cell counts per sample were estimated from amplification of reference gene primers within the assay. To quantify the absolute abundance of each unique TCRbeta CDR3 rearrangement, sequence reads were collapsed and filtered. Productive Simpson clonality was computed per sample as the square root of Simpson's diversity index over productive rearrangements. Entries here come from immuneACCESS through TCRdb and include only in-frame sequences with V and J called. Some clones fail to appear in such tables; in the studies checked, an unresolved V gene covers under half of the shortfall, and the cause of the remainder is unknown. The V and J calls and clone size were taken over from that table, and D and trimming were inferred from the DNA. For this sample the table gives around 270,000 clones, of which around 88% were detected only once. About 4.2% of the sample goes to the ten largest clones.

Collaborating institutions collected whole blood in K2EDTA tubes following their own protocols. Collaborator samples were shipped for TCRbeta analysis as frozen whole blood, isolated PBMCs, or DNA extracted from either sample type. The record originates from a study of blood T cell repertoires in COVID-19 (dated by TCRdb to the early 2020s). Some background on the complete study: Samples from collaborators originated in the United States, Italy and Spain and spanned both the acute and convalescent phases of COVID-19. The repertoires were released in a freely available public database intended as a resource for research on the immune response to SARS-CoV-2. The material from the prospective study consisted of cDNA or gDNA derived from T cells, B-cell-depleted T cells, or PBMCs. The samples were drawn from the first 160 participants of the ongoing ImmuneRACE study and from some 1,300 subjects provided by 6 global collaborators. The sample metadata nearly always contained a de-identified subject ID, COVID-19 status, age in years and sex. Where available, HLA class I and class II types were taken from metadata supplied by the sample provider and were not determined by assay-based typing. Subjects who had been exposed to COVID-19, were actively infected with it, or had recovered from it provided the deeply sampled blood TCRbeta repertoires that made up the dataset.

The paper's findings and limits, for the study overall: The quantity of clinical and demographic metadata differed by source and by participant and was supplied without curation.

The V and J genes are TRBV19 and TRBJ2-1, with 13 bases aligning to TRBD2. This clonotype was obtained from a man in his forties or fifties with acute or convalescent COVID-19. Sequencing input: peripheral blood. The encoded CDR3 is CASTTGTSGINEQFF. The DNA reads TGTGCCAGTACCACCGGGACTAGCGGGATCAATGAGCAGTTCTTC. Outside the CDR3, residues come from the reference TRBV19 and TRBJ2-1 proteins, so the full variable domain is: DGGITQSPKYLFRKEGQNVTLSCEQNLNHDAMYWYRQDPGQGLRLIYYSQIVNDFQKGDIAEGYSVSREKKESFPLTVTSAQKNPTAFYLCASTTGTSGINEQFFGPGTRLTVL.